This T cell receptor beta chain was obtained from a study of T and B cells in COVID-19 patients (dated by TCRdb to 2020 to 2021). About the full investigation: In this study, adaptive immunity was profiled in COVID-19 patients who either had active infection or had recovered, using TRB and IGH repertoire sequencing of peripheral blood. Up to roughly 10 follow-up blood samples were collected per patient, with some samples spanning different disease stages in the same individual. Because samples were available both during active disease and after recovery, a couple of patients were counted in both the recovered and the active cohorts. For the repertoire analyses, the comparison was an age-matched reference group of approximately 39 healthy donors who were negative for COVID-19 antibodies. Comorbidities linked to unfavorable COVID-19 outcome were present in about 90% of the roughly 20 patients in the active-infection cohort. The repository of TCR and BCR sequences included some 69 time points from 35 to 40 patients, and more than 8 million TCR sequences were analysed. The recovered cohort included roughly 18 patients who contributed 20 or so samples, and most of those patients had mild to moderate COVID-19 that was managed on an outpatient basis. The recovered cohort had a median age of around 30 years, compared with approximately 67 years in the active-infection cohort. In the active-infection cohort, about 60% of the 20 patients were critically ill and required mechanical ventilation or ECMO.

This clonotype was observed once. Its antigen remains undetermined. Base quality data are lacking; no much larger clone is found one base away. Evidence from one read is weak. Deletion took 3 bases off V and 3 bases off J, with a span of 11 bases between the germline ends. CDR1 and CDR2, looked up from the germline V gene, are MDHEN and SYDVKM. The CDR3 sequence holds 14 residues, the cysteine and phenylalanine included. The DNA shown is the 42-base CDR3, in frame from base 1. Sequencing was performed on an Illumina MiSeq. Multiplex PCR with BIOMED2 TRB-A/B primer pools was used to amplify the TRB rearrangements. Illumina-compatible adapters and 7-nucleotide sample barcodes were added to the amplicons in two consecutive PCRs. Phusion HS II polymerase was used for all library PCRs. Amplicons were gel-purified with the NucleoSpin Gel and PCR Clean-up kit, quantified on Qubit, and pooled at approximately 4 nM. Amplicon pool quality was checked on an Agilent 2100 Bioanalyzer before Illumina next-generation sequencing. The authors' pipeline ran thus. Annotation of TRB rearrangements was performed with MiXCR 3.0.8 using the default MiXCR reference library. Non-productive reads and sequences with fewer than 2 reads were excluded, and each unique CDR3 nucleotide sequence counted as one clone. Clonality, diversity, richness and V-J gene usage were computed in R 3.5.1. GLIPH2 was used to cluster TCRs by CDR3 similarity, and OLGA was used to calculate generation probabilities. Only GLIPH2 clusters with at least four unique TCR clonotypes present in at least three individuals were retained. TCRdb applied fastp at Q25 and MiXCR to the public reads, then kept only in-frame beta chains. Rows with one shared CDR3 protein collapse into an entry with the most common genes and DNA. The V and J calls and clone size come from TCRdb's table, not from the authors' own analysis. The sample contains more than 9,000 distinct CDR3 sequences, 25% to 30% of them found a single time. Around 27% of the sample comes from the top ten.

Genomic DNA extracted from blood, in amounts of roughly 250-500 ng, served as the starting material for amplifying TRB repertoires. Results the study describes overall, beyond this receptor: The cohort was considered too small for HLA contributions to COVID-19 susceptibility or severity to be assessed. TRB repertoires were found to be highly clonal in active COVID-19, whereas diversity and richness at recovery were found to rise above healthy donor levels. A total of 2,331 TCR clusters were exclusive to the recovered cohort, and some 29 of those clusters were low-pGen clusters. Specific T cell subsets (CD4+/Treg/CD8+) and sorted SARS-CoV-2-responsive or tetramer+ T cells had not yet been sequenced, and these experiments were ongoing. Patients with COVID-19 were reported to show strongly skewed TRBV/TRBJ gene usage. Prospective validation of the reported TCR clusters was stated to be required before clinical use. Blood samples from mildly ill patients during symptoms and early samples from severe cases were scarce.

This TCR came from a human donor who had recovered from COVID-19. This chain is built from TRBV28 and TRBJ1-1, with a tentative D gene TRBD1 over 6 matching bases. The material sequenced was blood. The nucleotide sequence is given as TGTGCCAGCAGTTTGGCACAGGGATACACTGAAGCTTTCTTT. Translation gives CASSLAQGYTEAFF.